These T cell receptor beta chains were read from a single sample in a study of cytomegalovirus exposure and HLA in healthy donors. Profiled with immunoSEQ multiplex PCR; TCRdb holds only in-frame clones, not every one. Of under 85,000 clones detected, roughly 94% appear once; the ten largest clones hold 2.5% to 3.5%. Sequencing was carried out using PBMCs. These receptors came from a woman between 18 and 30 years old in good health and CMV-seropositive. Both conserved end residues are part of each CDR3. Each record gives: clone size, J gene, V gene, CDR3 protein. For some rows the clone size is stated as once, few or many, or as a class when expanded; others skip it.

clone size: .
J gene: TRBJ1-1
V gene: TRBV19
CDR3 protein: CASTFDAGGRDEAFF

clone size: once
J gene: TRBJ1-1
V gene: TRBV20-1
CDR3 protein: CSASTTTEAFF

clone size: .
J gene: TRBJ2-2
V gene: TRBV5-5
CDR3 protein: CASSAVNWDRGSAGELFF

clone size: .
J gene: TRBJ1-1
V gene: TRBV5-1
CDR3 protein: CASSLGAATAMNTEAFF

clone size: .
J gene: TRBJ2-3
V gene: TRBV6-1
CDR3 protein: CASSDPHGGGGTDTQYF

clone size: .
J gene: TRBJ2-2
V gene: TRBV7-2
CDR3 protein: CASSTRTSRNTGELFF

clone size: .
J gene: TRBJ1-4
V gene: TRBV28
CDR3 protein: CASVQGAGEKLFF

clone size: .
J gene: TRBJ1-1
V gene: TRBV6-5
CDR3 protein: CASSNRGLTEAFF

clone size: .
J gene: TRBJ1-2
V gene: TRBV19
CDR3 protein: CASSPTGGYGYTF

clone size: .
J gene: TRBJ1-1
V gene: TRBV5-6
CDR3 protein: CASSWGTGNTEAFF

clone size: .
J gene: TRBJ2-2
V gene: TRBV28
CDR3 protein: CASSSPGLKTGELFF

clone size: .
J gene: TRBJ2-2
V gene: TRBV5-1
CDR3 protein: CASSLQVPSSTMSGELFF

clone size: .
J gene: TRBJ1-1
V gene: TRBV5-4
CDR3 protein: CASSHPDRDTEAFF

clone size: .
J gene: TRBJ2-2
V gene: TRBV5-1
CDR3 protein: CASSPDRVTFTGELFF

clone size: .
J gene: TRBJ1-2
V gene: TRBV14
CDR3 protein: CASSQTGVFYGYTF

clone size: .
J gene: TRBJ1-2
V gene: TRBV6-5
CDR3 protein: CASSSPGENYGYTF

clone size: .
J gene: TRBJ1-5
V gene: TRBV6-1
CDR3 protein: CASSERSQPQHF

clone size: .
J gene: TRBJ2-2
V gene: TRBV2
CDR3 protein: CASTKLAGNTGELFF

clone size: .
J gene: TRBJ2-3
V gene: TRBV4-2
CDR3 protein: CASSQELAGGADTQYF

clone size: .
J gene: TRBJ2-7
V gene: TRBV5-6
CDR3 protein: CASSWVVGTASYEQYF

clone size: .
J gene: TRBJ2-1
V gene: TRBV5-1
CDR3 protein: CASSLEGGAYNEQFF

clone size: .
J gene: TRBJ2-1
V gene: TRBV28
CDR3 protein: CASSPLAGNEQFF

clone size: .
J gene: TRBJ1-5
V gene: TRBV7-6
CDR3 protein: CASSLVPGDNQPQHF

clone size: .
J gene: TRBJ2-3
V gene: TRBV4-3
CDR3 protein: CASSQGPRGRGLDTQYF

clone size: .
J gene: TRBJ2-3
V gene: TRBV14
CDR3 protein: CASSQMETRATDTQYF

clone size: .
J gene: TRBJ2-1
V gene: TRBV9
CDR3 protein: CASSYSGGPYNEQFF

clone size: .
J gene: TRBJ2-7
V gene: TRBV19
CDR3 protein: CASSIGAHLSYEQYF

clone size: .
J gene: TRBJ2-1
V gene: TRBV20-1
CDR3 protein: CSANSGYEQFF

clone size: .
J gene: TRBJ2-1
V gene: TRBV6-5
CDR3 protein: CASSPPGGRGNEQFF

clone size: .
J gene: TRBJ2-1
V gene: TRBV7-9
CDR3 protein: CASSLAAIFYGDEQFF

clone size: .
J gene: TRBJ2-1
V gene: TRBV7-3
CDR3 protein: CASSFSWGDEQFF

clone size: .
J gene: TRBJ2-3
V gene: TRBV11-3
CDR3 protein: CASSRGAGADTQYF

clone size: once
J gene: TRBJ2-4
V gene: TRBV4-2
CDR3 protein: CASSQAHGANEGIQYF